These T cell receptor beta chains were read from a single sample in a study of post-analysis software for immune sequencing data. From the PCR reads, TCRdb called clonotypes with MiXCR, one entry per CDR3 protein. The sample shows roughly 650,000 distinct CDR3 sequences, 59% of them seen only once. The specimen was blood. All receptors come from a girl aged 2 to 9 with multiple sclerosis. The CDR3 runs from the conserved cysteine through the conserved F or W. D genes are given only for firm matches. Rows give clone size only sometimes, using once, few, many, or a class for an expanded clone.

j_call | d_call | clone_size | v_call | cdr3_nt | cdr3_aa
TRBJ1-2 | TRBD1 | - | TRBV4-1 | TGCGCCAGCAGCCAAGAGATAACAGGGGTGATAGGGAGCTATGGCTACACCTTC | CASSQEITGVIGSYGYTF
TRBJ2-1 | - | - | TRBV5-1 | TGCGCCAGCAGCTCCGTCCAGAGCTCCTACAATGAGCAGTTCTTC | CASSSVQSSYNEQFF
TRBJ1-5 | - | - | TRBV6-5 | TGTGCCAGCAGTTACACCAAAGGGTATCAGCCCCAGCATTTT | CASSYTKGYQPQHF
TRBJ2-4 | - | - | TRBV6-2/TRBV6-3 | TGTGCCAGCAGTTACTCTGTAGGAGGCATTCAGTACTTC | CASSYSVGGIQYF
TRBJ2-5 | - | - | TRBV6-6 | TGTGCCAGCAGTTACTCCGGGGCCCAGGAGACCCAGTACTTC | CASSYSGAQETQYF
TRBJ1-5 | - | - | TRBV4-2 | TGTGCCAGCAGCCAAGATGTTGGAGGTTGGAGCAATCAGCCCCAGCATTTT | CASSQDVGGWSNQPQHF
TRBJ1-2 | - | few | TRBV5-1 | TGCGCCAGCAGTCCGGAGTGGGGGTGGAATGGCTACACCTTC | CASSPEWGWNGYTF
TRBJ2-3 | - | - | TRBV29-1 | TGCAGCGGCAGCGAAACCCCCACAGATACGCAGTATTTT | CSGSETPTDTQYF
TRBJ2-3 | TRBD1 | - | TRBV28 | TGTGCCAGCAGTGAGGTTCCGGGACAGCAAATCACAGATACGCAGTATTTT | CASSEVPGQQITDTQYF
TRBJ2-3 | - | - | TRBV29-1 | TGCAGCGTGGGGATCACAGATACGCAGTATTTT | CSVGITDTQYF
TRBJ2-3 | TRBD2 | few | TRBV5-1 | TGCGCCAGCAGCTTGCGGGCTAGCGGGAGTGGCACAGATACGCAGTATTTT | CASSLRASGSGTDTQYF
TRBJ2-3 | TRBD2 | - | TRBV24-1 | TGTGCCACCAGAGGACTAGCCGAGGATACGCAGTATTTT | CATRGLAEDTQYF
TRBJ2-1 | - | - | TRBV19 | TGTGCCAGTAGTATAGGAGGGAACAATGAGCAGTTCTTC | CASSIGGNNEQFF
TRBJ2-3 | TRBD1 | - | TRBV20-1 | TGCAGTGCTAGTCCTGCTGATACAGGGGGCACAGATACGCAGTATTTT | CSASPADTGGTDTQYF
TRBJ2-1 | TRBD1 | - | TRBV6-2/TRBV6-3 | TGTGCCAGCCTTCGTCCCCTGGACAGGGCACAGTTCTTC | CASLRPLDRAQFF
TRBJ2-1 | TRBD2 | - | TRBV20-1 | TGCAGTGCTGGGTCGACTAGCTTTACAACTAATGAGCAGTTCTTC | CSAGSTSFTTNEQFF
TRBJ1-5 | TRBD1 | few | TRBV7-2 | TGTGCCAGCAGCGAGACAGGGGCCGCCAATCAGCCCCAGCATTTT | CASSETGAANQPQHF
TRBJ2-3 | - | - | TRBV12-3/TRBV12-4 | TGTGCCAGCAGCTCTTTTGGTACGCAGTATTTT | CASSSFGTQYF
TRBJ2-7 | - | few | TRBV7-2 | TGTGCCAGCAGCCCCGAAAGATCCTACGAGCAGTACTTC | CASSPERSYEQYF
TRBJ2-3 | TRBD2 | few | TRBV20-1 | TGCAGTCTTAGACTAGCTTTGAGGGTCACAGATACGCAGTATTTT | CSLRLALRVTDTQYF
TRBJ1-2 | - | - | TRBV11-2 | TGTGCCAGCAGCCGCCCTCGGGACATCTATTCGGGCTATGGCTACACCTTC | CASSRPRDIYSGYGYTF
TRBJ2-3 | TRBD2 | - | TRBV20-1 | TGCAGTGCTAGGCGGGGACTAGCGGAACTGCGCACAGATACGCAGTATTTT | CSARRGLAELRTDTQYF